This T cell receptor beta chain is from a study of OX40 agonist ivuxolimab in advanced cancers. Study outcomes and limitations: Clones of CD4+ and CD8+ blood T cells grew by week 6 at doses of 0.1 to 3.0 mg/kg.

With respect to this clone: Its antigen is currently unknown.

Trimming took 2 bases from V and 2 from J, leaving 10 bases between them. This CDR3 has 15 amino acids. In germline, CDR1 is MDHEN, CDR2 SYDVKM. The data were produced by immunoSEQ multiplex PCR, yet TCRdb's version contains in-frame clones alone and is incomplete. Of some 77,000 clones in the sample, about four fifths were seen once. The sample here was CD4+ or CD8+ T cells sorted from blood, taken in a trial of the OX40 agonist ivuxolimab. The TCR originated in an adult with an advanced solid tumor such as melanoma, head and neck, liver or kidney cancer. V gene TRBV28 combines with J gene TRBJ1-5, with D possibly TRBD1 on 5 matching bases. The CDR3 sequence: CASSLGRVGNQPQHF. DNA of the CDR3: TGTGCCAGCAGTTTAGGCAGGGTAGGCAATCAGCCCCAGCATTTT.